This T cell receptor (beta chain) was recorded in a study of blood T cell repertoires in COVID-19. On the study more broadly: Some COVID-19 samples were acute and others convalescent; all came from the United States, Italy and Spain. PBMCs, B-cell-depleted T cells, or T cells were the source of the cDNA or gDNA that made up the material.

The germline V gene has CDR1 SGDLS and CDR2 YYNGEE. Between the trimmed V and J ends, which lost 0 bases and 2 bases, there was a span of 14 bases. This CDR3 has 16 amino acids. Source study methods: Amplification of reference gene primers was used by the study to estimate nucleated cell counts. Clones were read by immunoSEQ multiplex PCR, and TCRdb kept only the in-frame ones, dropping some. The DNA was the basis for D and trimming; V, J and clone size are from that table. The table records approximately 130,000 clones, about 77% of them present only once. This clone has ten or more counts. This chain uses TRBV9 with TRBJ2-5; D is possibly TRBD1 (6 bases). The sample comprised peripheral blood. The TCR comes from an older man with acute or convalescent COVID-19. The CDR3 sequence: CASSVGESRGQETQYF. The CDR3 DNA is TGTGCCAGCAGCGTAGGTGAGAGCAGGGGTCAAGAGACCCAGTACTTC. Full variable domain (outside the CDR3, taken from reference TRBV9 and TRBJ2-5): DSGVTQTPKHLITATGQRVTLRCSPRSGDLSVYWYQQSLDQGLQFLIQYYNGEERAKGNILERFSAQQFPDLHSELNLSSLELGDSALYFCASSVGESRGQETQYFGPGTRLLVL.